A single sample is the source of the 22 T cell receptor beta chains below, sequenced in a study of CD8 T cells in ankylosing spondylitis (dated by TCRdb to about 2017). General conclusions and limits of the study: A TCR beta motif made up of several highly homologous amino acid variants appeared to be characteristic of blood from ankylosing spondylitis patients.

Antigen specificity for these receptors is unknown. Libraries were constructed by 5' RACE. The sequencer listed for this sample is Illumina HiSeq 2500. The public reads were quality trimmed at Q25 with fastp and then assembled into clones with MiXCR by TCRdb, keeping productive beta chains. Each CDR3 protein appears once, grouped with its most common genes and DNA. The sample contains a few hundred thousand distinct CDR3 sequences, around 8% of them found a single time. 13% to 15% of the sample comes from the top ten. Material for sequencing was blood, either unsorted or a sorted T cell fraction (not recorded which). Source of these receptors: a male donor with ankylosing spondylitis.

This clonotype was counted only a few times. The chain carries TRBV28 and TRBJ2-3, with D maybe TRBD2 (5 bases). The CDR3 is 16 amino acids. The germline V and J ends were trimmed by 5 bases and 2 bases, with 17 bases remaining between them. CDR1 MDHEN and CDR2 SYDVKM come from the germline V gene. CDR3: CASSPYLRENTDTQYF. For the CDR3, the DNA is TGTGCCAGCAGTCCCTATTTGAGGGAGAACACAGATACGCAGTATTTT.

The CDR3 region is CAISEIGYEQYF. The DNA for the CDR3 is TGTGCCATCAGTGAGATTGGCTACGAGCAGTACTTC. V usage is TRBV10-3 and J usage is TRBJ2-7, with D unclear. Trimming pared 2 bases from V and 3 bases from J, leaving 5 bases between. The CDR3 runs to 12 residues. Germline loops: CDR1 ENHRY, CDR2 SYGVKD.

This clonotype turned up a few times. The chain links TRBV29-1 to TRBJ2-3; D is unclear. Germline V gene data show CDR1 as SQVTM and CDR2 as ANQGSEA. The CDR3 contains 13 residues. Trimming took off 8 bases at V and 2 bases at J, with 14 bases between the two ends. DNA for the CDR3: TGCAGCCCGCTGAGCGAGATCACAGATACGCAGTATTTT. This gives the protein CSPLSEITDTQYF.

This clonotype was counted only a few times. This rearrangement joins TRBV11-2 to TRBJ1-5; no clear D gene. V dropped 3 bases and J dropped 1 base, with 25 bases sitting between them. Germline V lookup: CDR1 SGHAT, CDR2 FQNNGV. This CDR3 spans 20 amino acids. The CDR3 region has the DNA TGTGCCAGCAGCTTTGACATTATTTTTTTGGCTCATGGCAGCAATCAGCCCCAGCATTTT. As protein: CASSFDIIFLAHGSNQPQHF. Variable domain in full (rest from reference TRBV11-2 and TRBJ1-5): EAGVAQSPRYKIIEKRQSVAFWCNPISGHATLYWYQQILGQGPKLLIQFQNNGVVDDSQLPKDRFSAERLKGVDSTLKIQPAKLEDSAVYLCASSFDIIFLAHGSNQPQHFGDGTRLSIL.

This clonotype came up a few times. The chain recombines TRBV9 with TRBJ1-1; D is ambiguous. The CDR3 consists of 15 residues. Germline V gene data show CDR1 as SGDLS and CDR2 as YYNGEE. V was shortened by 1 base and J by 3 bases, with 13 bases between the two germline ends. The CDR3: CASSVTATSDTEAFF. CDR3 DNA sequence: TGTGCCAGCAGCGTAACGGCCACCTCCGACACTGAAGCTTTCTTT.

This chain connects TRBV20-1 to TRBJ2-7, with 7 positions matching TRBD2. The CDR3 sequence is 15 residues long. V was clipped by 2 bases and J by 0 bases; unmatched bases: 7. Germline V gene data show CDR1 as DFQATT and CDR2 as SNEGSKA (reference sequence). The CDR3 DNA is TGCAGTGCTAGAAGAGCGGGGCTCCCCTCCTACGAGCAGTACTTC. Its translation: CSARRAGLPSYEQYF.

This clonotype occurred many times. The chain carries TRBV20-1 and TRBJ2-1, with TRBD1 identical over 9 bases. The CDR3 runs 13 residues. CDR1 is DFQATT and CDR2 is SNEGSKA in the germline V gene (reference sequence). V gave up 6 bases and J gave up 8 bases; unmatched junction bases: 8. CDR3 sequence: CSASRQGVDEQFF. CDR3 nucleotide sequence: TGCAGTGCCTCCCGACAGGGGGTCGATGAGCAGTTCTTC.

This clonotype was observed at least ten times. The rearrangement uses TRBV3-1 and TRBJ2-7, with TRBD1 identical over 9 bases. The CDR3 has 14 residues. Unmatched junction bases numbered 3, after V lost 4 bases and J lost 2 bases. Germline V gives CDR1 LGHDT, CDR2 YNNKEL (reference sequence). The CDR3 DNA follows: TGTGCCAGCAGCCGGGACAGGGCCCCCTACGAGCAGTACTTC. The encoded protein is CASSRDRAPYEQYF.

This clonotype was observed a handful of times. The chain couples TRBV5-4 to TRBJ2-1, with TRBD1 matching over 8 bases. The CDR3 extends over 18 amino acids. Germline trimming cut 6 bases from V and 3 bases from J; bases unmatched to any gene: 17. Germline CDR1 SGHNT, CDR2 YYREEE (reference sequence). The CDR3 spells CASTPGQGVPLSYNEQFF. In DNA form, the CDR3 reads TGTGCCAGCACCCCTGGACAGGGAGTCCCCTTAAGCTACAATGAGCAGTTCTTC.

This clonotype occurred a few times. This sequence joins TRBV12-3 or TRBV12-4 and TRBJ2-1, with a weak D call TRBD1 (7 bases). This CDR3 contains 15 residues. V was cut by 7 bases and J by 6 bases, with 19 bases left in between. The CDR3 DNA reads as TGTGCCAGCATCATTCAGGGGGGTATCGGCAATGAGCAGTTCTTC. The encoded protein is CASIIQGGIGNEQFF.

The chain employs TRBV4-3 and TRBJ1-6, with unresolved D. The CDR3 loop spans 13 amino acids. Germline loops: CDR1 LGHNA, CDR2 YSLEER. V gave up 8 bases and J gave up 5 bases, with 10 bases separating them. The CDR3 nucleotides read TGCGCCAGCGGCTGGGCCCATAATTCACCCCTCCACTTT. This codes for CASGWAHNSPLHF.

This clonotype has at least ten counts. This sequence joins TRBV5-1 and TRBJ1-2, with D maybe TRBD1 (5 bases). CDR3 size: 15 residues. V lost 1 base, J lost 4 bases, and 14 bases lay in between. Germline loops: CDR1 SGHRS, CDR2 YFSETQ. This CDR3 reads CASSLQPSGGYGYTF. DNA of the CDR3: TGCGCCAGCAGCTTGCAACCCAGCGGGGGCTATGGCTACACCTTC.

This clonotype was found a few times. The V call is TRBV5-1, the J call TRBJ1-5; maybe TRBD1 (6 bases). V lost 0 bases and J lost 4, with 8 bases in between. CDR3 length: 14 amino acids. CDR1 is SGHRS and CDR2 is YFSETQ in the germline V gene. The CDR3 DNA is TGCGCCAGCAGCTTGGGACAGGAAAATCAGCCCCAGCATTTT. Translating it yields CASSLGQENQPQHF. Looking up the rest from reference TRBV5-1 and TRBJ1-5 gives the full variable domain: KAGVTQTPRYLIKTRGQQVTLSCSPISGHRSVSWYQQTPGQGLQFLFEYFSETQRNKGNFPGRFSGRQFSNSRSEMNVSTLELGDSALYLCASSLGQENQPQHFGDGTRLSIL.

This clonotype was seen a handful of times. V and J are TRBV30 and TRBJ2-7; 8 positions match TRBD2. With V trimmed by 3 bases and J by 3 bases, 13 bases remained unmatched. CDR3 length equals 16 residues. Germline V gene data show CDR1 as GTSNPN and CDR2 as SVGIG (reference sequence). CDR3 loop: CAWRKPSGSFVYEQYF. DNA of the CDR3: TGTGCCTGGAGAAAACCAAGCGGGAGTTTTGTCTACGAGCAGTACTTC. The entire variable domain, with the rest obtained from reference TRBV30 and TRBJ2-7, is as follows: SQTIHQWPATLVQPVGSPLSLECTVEGTSNPNLYWYRQAAGRGLQLLFYSVGIGQISSEVPQNLSASRPQDRQFILSSKKLLLSDSGFYLCAWRKPSGSFVYEQYFGPGTRLTVT.

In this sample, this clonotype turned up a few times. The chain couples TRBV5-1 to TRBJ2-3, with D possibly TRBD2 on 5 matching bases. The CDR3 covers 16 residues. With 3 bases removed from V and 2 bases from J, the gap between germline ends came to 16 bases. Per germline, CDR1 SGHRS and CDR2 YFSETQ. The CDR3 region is CASSSRTFPYTDTQYF. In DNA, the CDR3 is TGCGCCAGCAGCTCAAGGACTTTCCCCTACACAGATACGCAGTATTTT. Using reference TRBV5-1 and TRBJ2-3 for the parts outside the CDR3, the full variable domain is KAGVTQTPRYLIKTRGQQVTLSCSPISGHRSVSWYQQTPGQGLQFLFEYFSETQRNKGNFPGRFSGRQFSNSRSEMNVSTLELGDSALYLCASSSRTFPYTDTQYFGPGTRLTVL.

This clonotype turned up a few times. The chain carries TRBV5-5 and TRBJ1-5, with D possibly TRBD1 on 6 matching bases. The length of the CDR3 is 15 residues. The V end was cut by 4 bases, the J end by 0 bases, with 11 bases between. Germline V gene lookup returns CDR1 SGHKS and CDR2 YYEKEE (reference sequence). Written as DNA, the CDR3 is TGTGCCAGCAGCGGGGGACAAGATAGCAATCAGCCCCAGCATTTT. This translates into CASSGGQDSNQPQHF.

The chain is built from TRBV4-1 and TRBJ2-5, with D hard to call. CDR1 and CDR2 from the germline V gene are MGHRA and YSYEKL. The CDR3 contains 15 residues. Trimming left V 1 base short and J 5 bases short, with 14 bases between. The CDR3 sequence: CASSQASHAVETQYF. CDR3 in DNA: TGCGCCAGCAGCCAAGCATCCCACGCGGTGGAGACCCAGTACTTC.

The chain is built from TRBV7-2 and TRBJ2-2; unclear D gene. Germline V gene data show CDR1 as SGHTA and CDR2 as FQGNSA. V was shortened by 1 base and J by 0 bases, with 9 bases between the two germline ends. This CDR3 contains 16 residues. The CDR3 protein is CASSLVLIANTGELFF. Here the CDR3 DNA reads TGTGCCAGCAGCTTAGTTTTGATCGCGAACACCGGGGAGCTGTTTTTT. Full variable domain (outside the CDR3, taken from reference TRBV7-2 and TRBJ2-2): GAGVSQSPSNKVTEKGKDVELRCDPISGHTALYWYRQSLGQGLEFLIYFQGNSAPDKSGLPSDRFSAERTGGSVSTLTIQRTQQEDSAVYLCASSLVLIANTGELFFGEGSRLTVL.

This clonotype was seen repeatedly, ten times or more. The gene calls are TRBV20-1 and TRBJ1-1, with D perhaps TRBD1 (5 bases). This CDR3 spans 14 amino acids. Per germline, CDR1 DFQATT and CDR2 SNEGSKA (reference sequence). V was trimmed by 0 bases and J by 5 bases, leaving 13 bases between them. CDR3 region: CSARDRDWGTEAFF. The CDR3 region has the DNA TGCAGTGCTAGAGATCGGGACTGGGGGACTGAAGCTTTCTTT.

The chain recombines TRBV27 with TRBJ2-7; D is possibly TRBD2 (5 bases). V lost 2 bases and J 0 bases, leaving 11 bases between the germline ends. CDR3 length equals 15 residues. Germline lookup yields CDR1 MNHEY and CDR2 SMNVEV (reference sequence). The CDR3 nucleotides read TGTGCCAGCAGTTTAGAGAGCGGCCCCTCCTACGAGCAGTACTTC. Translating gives CASSLESGPSYEQYF.

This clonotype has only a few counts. The CDR3: CASSDSRPRPVNEQFF. In DNA form, the CDR3 reads TGTGCCAGCAGTGACTCAAGACCCAGACCAGTGAATGAGCAGTTCTTC. The gene calls are TRBV25-1 and TRBJ2-1; D not certain. The CDR3 length is 16 residues. Between the trimmed V and J ends, which lost 3 bases and 7 bases, there was a span of 19 bases. Germline loops: CDR1 MGHDK, CDR2 SYGVNS.

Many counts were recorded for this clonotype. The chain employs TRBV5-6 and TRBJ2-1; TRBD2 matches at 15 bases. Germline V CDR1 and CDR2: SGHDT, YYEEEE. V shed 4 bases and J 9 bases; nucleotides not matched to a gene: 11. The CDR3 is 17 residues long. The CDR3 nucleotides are TGTGCCAGCAGCCTCGGGACTAGCGGGGGGTTCTCCGGTGAGCAGTTCTTC. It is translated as CASSLGTSGGFSGEQFF.